This T cell receptor (beta chain) was found in a study of cytomegalovirus exposure and HLA in healthy donors. Study overall: The study's early data release held approximately 91 million unique TCRs from HLA-typed donors. Study-wide results and caveats: Association of a missense DCLRE1C variant with TCR beta V- and J-gene trimming was reported in a later analysis.

Worth noting for this clone: Antigen: not known.

The CDR3 has 15 residues. In germline, CDR1 is SGHNT, CDR2 YYREEE (reference sequence). The V segment lost 4 bases and the J segment 6 bases; nucleotides outside the gene matches: 8. The PCR used 60 Vbeta and 13 Jbeta primers. The method was immunoSEQ multiplex PCR; TCRdb's version includes in-frame clones alone and lacks a portion of them. Of roughly 58,000 clones listed, about four fifths were seen once; the top ten hold about 4%. This receptor was taken from a woman aged 40 to 50 in good health and CMV-seronegative. This chain links TRBV5-4 with TRBJ2-7, with 12 nucleotides matching TRBD2. The source material was PBMCs. In DNA form, the CDR3 reads TGTGCCAGCAGCCTAGGACTAGCGGGACCCACCGAGCAGTACTTC. As protein: CASSLGLAGPTEQYF.